The 20 T cell receptor beta chains given below trace back to one sample, sequenced in a study of cytomegalovirus exposure and HLA in healthy donors. The PCR ran on 60 Vbeta and 13 Jbeta primers. Assay used: immunoSEQ multiplex PCR; TCRdb lists only in-frame clones, some missing. This table lists about 74,000 clones. The sequenced sample consisted of PBMCs. These receptors were collected from a female donor in good health and CMV-seropositive.

The J gene is TRBJ2-3, the V gene TRBV29-1; TRBD2 agrees at 8 bases. Trimming removed 2 bases from V and 1 base from J; junction bases left unmatched: 11. This CDR3 spans 17 amino acids. Germline assignment: CDR1 SQVTM and CDR2 ANQGSEA. The CDR3 reads CSVEQPKSGGRTDTQYF. CDR3 in DNA: TGCAGCGTTGAACAGCCGAAGAGCGGGGGACGCACAGATACGCAGTATTTT.

The chain links TRBV30 to TRBJ2-3; 9 nucleotides agree with TRBD2. CDR1 GTSNPN and CDR2 SVGIG come from the germline V gene (reference sequence). V was clipped by 0 bases and J by 3 bases; unmatched bases: 7. This CDR3 region has 16 residues. For the CDR3, the DNA is TGTGCCTGGAGTGTCCTTCCTGCGGGAGGGACAGATACGCAGTATTTT. As protein: CAWSVLPAGGTDTQYF. The full variable domain, with the rest looked up from reference TRBV30 and TRBJ2-3, is SQTIHQWPATLVQPVGSPLSLECTVEGTSNPNLYWYRQAAGRGLQLLFYSVGIGQISSEVPQNLSASRPQDRQFILSSKKLLLSDSGFYLCAWSVLPAGGTDTQYFGPGTRLTVL.

For the CDR3, the DNA is TGCGCCAGCAGCCCTGGACAGGGTTCCGATACGCAGTATTTT. Amino acid sequence: CASSPGQGSDTQYF. The chain combines TRBV5-1 with TRBJ2-3, with TRBD1 matching over 8 bases. After removal of 4 bases from V and 6 bases from J, the junction contained 7 bases not matched to a gene. The CDR3 covers 14 residues. Germline-derived CDR1 and CDR2 are SGHRS and YFSETQ. The full variable domain, in which reference TRBV5-1 and TRBJ2-3 provide the parts outside the CDR3, is KAGVTQTPRYLIKTRGQQVTLSCSPISGHRSVSWYQQTPGQGLQFLFEYFSETQRNKGNFPGRFSGRQFSNSRSEMNVSTLELGDSALYLCASSPGQGSDTQYFGPGTRLTVL.

The V call is TRBV5-1, the J call TRBJ1-1; D is perhaps TRBD1 (6 bases). V lost 4 bases and J lost 0, with 10 bases in between. CDR3 length: 14 residues. Germline CDR1 reads SGHRS; CDR2 reads YFSETQ. CDR3 protein: CASSPGTLNTEAFF. The CDR3 DNA is TGCGCCAGCAGCCCAGGGACATTGAACACTGAAGCTTTCTTT.

The CDR3 reads CASSYNREFQPQHF. Here the CDR3 DNA reads TGTGCCAGCAGTTACAATCGGGAATTTCAGCCCCAGCATTTT. This sequence joins TRBV28 and TRBJ1-5; D remains ambiguous. V was shortened by 4 bases and J by 6 bases, with 13 bases between the two germline ends. The germline V gene has CDR1 MDHEN and CDR2 SYDVKM. The CDR3 is 14 residues long.

The chain carries TRBV28 and TRBJ2-3; 10 bases map to TRBD2. Unmatched junction bases numbered 2, after V lost 6 bases and J lost 2 bases. This CDR3 has 14 residues. Looked up from germline, CDR1 is MDHEN and CDR2 is SYDVKM. The CDR3 sequence is CASRTSGATDTQYF. CDR3 bases: TGTGCCAGCAGAACTAGCGGGGCCACAGATACGCAGTATTTT.

This chain links TRBV5-1 with TRBJ1-2; D uncertain. Germline V lookup: CDR1 SGHRS, CDR2 YFSETQ. The V and J ends lost 1 base and 0 bases respectively, with 19 bases between them. The CDR3 consists of 18 residues. The CDR3 DNA sequence: TGCGCCAGCAGCTTGAGCAACAATCAACTATTAACTAACTATGGCTACACCTTC. Its translation: CASSLSNNQLLTNYGYTF.

V and J are TRBV5-1 and TRBJ2-5; the D gene is possibly TRBD2 (6 bases). Germline V gene data show CDR1 as SGHRS and CDR2 as YFSETQ. The CDR3 consists of 14 residues. The V end was cut by 0 bases, the J end by 7 bases, with 13 bases between. The CDR3 DNA is TGCGCCAGCAGCTTGGGGGATCAGGGAGGGACCCAGTACTTC. This translates into CASSLGDQGGTQYF.

This chain connects TRBV5-1 to TRBJ1-1, with a tentative D call TRBD1 (6 bases). This CDR3 has 16 residues. Trimming removed 4 bases from V and 5 bases from J, with 21 bases in between. Per the germline V gene, CDR1 is SGHRS and CDR2 is YFSETQ. CDR3: CASSPHLRGLGTEAFF. The CDR3 DNA sequence: TGCGCCAGCAGCCCGCACCTCAGGGGATTGGGAACTGAAGCTTTCTTT.

The chain is built from TRBV6-5 and TRBJ1-3; 7 bases map to TRBD1. The ends lost 0 bases at V and 11 bases at J; junction bases unmatched: 10. CDR3 size: 15 residues. In germline, CDR1 is MNHEY, CDR2 SVGAGI. The CDR3 DNA sequence: TGTGCCAGCAGTTACTCGGGAGACAGGGACAACGCCATATATTTT. Its protein is CASSYSGDRDNAIYF.

The chain recombines TRBV7-9 with TRBJ1-5; D not certain. V was trimmed by 3 bases and J by 0 bases, leaving 9 bases between them. Germline V gives CDR1 SEHNR, CDR2 FQNEAQ (reference sequence). CDR3 size: 15 residues. The CDR3 region has the DNA TGTGCCAGCAGCTTCCCCCTATATAGCAATCAGCCCCAGCATTTT. Its translation is CASSFPLYSNQPQHF.

This chain links TRBV27 with TRBJ2-5, with 8 bases aligning to TRBD2. The germline V gene has CDR1 MNHEY and CDR2 SMNVEV (reference sequence). The V segment lost 5 bases and the J segment 0 bases; nucleotides outside the gene matches: 5. The CDR3 spans 15 residues. CDR3 loop: CASSPGGTYQETQYF. In DNA, the CDR3 is TGTGCCAGCAGTCCGGGGGGGACCTACCAAGAGACCCAGTACTTC.

The chain uses TRBV15 and TRBJ1-2, with D perhaps matching TRBD1 (5 bases). The V gene's germline CDR1 is LNHNV and CDR2 YYDKDF (reference sequence). V lost 1 base to trimming and J lost 4 bases, with 13 bases between them. The length of the CDR3 is 15 residues. CDR3 amino acids: CATSRAGQGSYGYTF. The CDR3 coding sequence is TGTGCCACCAGCAGAGCCGGCCAGGGTTCCTATGGCTACACCTTC. The full variable domain, rest sourced from reference TRBV15 and TRBJ1-2, is DAMVIQNPRYQVTQFGKPVTLSCSQTLNHNVMYWYQQKSSQAPKLLFHYYDKDFNNEADTPDNFQSRRPNTSFCFLDIRSPGLGDTAMYLCATSRAGQGSYGYTFGSGTRLTVV.

The CDR3 reads CASSYSQGYYEQYF. CDR3 in DNA: TGTGCCAGCAGTTACTCACAGGGGTACTACGAGCAGTACTTC. This rearrangement joins TRBV6-5 to TRBJ2-7; TRBD1 matches 7 bases. J was trimmed by 3 bases and V by 0 bases; bases with no gene match: 2. This CDR3 is 14 amino acids long. Germline loops: CDR1 MNHEY, CDR2 SVGAGI.

The chain uses TRBV4-3 and TRBJ1-1; D perhaps matches TRBD1 (6 bases). The germline V and J ends were trimmed by 4 bases and 1 base, with 13 bases remaining between them. The CDR3 is made up of 15 amino acids. CDR1 and CDR2 from the germline V gene are LGHNA and YSLEER. The CDR3 loop is CASSLRGSENTEAFF. The DNA for the CDR3 is TGCGCCAGCAGCCTCAGGGGCTCGGAGAACACTGAAGCTTTCTTT.

V usage is TRBV30 and J usage is TRBJ1-2, with a weak D call TRBD1 (5 bases). V was clipped by 6 bases and J by 2 bases, with 13 bases between them. The length of the CDR3 is 13 residues. Germline CDR1 GTSNPN, CDR2 SVGIG (reference sequence). CDR3 sequence reads: CACTREANYGYTF. CDR3 nucleotide sequence: TGTGCCTGTACCAGGGAGGCGAACTATGGCTACACCTTC.

This sequence joins TRBV7-2 and TRBJ2-3; D unclear. The V and J ends lost 6 bases and 3 bases respectively, with 4 bases between them. The CDR3 covers 11 residues. CDR1 SGHTA and CDR2 FQGNSA come from the germline V gene. The CDR3 protein is CASSITDTQYF. The DNA of the CDR3 is TGTGCCAGCAGTATTACAGATACGCAGTATTTT.

The chain carries TRBV30 and TRBJ2-1, with D maybe TRBD2 (6 bases). Per germline, CDR1 GTSNPN and CDR2 SVGIG (reference sequence). Trimming shortened V by 0 bases and J by 1 base, and 10 bases separated the two germline ends. The CDR3 contains 15 residues. The CDR3 here is CAWSVIAASYNEQFF. The CDR3 DNA sequence: TGTGCCTGGAGTGTAATAGCGGCATCCTACAATGAGCAGTTCTTC.

The CDR3 sequence is CACFGAGGGSTEAFF. The CDR3 bases are TGTGCCTGTTTTGGGGCCGGGGGCGGGAGCACTGAAGCTTTCTTT. J is TRBJ1-1 and V is TRBV30; possible D gene TRBD1, 6 bases. Trimming cost V 6 bases and J 4 bases, with 21 bases left between them. This CDR3 has 15 residues. Germline assignment: CDR1 GTSNPN and CDR2 SVGIG (reference sequence).

The chain joins TRBV18 to TRBJ1-2; TRBD1 agrees at 7 bases. This CDR3 has 15 residues. Germline assignment: CDR1 KGHSH and CDR2 LQKENI. V was clipped by 6 bases and J by 6 bases; unmatched bases: 13. The CDR3 coding sequence is TGTGCCAGCTCGCCCCGACAGGGCGGGGAAGATGGCTACACCTTC. Translating it yields CASSPRQGGEDGYTF.